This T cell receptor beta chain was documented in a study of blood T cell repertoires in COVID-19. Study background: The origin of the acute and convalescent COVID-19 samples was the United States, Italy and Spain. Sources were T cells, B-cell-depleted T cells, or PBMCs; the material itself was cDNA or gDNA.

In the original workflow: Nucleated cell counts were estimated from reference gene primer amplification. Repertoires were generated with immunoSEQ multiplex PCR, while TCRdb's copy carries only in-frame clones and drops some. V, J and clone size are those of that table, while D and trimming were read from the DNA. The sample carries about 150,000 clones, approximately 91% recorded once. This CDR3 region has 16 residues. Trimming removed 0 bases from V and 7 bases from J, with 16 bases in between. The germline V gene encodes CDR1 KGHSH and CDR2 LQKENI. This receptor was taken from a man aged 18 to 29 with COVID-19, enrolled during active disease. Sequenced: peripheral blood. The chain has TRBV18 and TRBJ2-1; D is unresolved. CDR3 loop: CASSPPSPLLENEQFF. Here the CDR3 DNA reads TGTGCCAGCTCACCACCCTCCCCCCTCCTAGAGAATGAGCAGTTCTTC.